The 24 T cell receptor beta chains listed next were all sequenced from one sample in a study of blood T cell repertoires in COVID-19. Clones were read by immunoSEQ multiplex PCR, and TCRdb kept only the in-frame ones, dropping some. The sample yields some 40,000 clones, roughly 84% seen once. The material sequenced was peripheral blood. These receptors all come from a man aged 65 to 79 with active COVID-19.

The genes are TRBV4-2 and TRBJ1-2, with 7 bases fitting TRBD1. Germline CDR1 LGHNA, CDR2 YNFKEQ. J was trimmed by 0 bases and V by 3 bases; bases with no gene match: 16. This CDR3 comprises 19 residues. This CDR3 reads CASSQETGSQAKANYGYTF. The CDR3 coding sequence is TGTGCCAGCAGCCAGGAGACAGGGTCCCAAGCTAAAGCTAACTATGGCTACACCTTC.

This chain joins TRBV5-1 and TRBJ1-3; 7 bases are a match to TRBD1. The germline V gene has CDR1 SGHRS and CDR2 YFSETQ. This CDR3 is 19 amino acids long. V shed 0 bases and J 2 bases; nucleotides not matched to a gene: 14. Here the CDR3 DNA reads TGCGCCAGCAGCTTGGGGGGGGACAGTCCCTCCTCCACTGGAAACACCATATATTTT. Translated, it gives CASSLGGDSPSSTGNTIYF.

This chain links TRBV24-1 with TRBJ2-5; D possibly corresponds to TRBD1 (6 bases). Germline CDR1 reads KGHDR; CDR2 reads SFDVKD. Trimming shortened V by 1 base and J by 7 bases, and 15 bases separated the two germline ends. CDR3 size: 15 residues. The DNA of the CDR3 is TGTGCCACCAGTGATTTAGGGCCAGGGGTTGTGACCCAGTACTTC. Protein sequence: CATSDLGPGVVTQYF.

This clone is judged medium-sized. V is TRBV18 and J is TRBJ1-4; weak D call: TRBD1 (6 bases). CDR3 size: 11 residues. The V gene lost 2 bases and the J gene lost 14 bases, with 9 bases spanning the gap. Germline V gene lookup returns CDR1 KGHSH and CDR2 LQKENI. CDR3 sequence: CASSPGGRLFF. The CDR3 coding sequence is TGTGCCAGCTCACCAGGGGGCCGTCTGTTTTTT.

This chain links TRBV6-5 with TRBJ2-7; a possible D gene is TRBD1 (5 bases). Per germline, CDR1 MNHEY and CDR2 SVGAGI. CDR3 length: 15 residues. Between the trimmed V and J ends, which lost 6 bases and 6 bases, there was a span of 21 bases. CDR3 loop: CASSYPRQGAAEQYF. CDR3 DNA: TGTGCCAGCAGCTATCCCCGGCAGGGTGCGGCCGAGCAGTACTTC.

The DNA of the CDR3 is TGTGCCAGCAGCCAAGGGACAGGCTCCCCCTATGGCTACACCTTC. This sequence encodes CASSQGTGSPYGYTF. This rearrangement joins TRBV7-2 to TRBJ1-2, with 8 nucleotides matching TRBD1. CDR1 and CDR2 from the germline V gene are SGHTA and FQGNSA. With V trimmed by 5 bases and J by 4 bases, 9 bases remained unmatched. The CDR3 totals 15 residues.

The chain uses TRBV5-6 and TRBJ2-5, with D possibly TRBD2 on 5 matching bases. The CDR3 has 14 amino acids. The V gene's germline CDR1 is SGHDT and CDR2 YYEEEE. Between the trimmed V and J ends, which lost 4 bases and 7 bases, there was a span of 17 bases. Written as DNA, the CDR3 is TGTGCCAGCAGCGCTGGGTGGACTTTAGGGACCCAGTACTTC. This codes for CASSAGWTLGTQYF.

This clone came up a few times. V is TRBV24-1 and J is TRBJ1-5, with D unresolved. CDR1 is KGHDR, CDR2 SFDVKD, per germline. V lost 9 bases, J lost 2 bases, and 16 bases lay in between. The CDR3 contains 15 residues. The CDR3 DNA reads TGTGCCACCGCCGGCGGGGAGGTCGGCAATCAGCCCCAGCATTTT. This translates into CATAGGEVGNQPQHF.

The sample holds a few counts of this clone. The CDR3 DNA reads TGTGCCAGCAGCTTTGGGAGGGCCCTCTTAATTGAGCAGTTCTTC. Protein sequence: CASSFGRALLIEQFF. The chain is built from TRBV11-3 and TRBJ2-1, with 7 bases that match TRBD2. CDR1 and CDR2 (germline): SGHNT, YENEEA. The ends lost 3 bases at V and 9 bases at J; junction bases unmatched: 11. CDR3 length: 15 amino acids.

The chain combines TRBV3-1 (or the pseudogene TRBV3-2) with TRBJ2-2; D gene ambiguous. Germline loops: CDR1 LGHDT, CDR2 YNNKEL (reference sequence). The CDR3 runs 15 residues. Trimming shortened V by 0 bases and J by 4 bases, and 9 bases separated the two germline ends. The CDR3 nucleotides read TGTGCCAGCAGCCAAGATGGCCTCTTCACCGGGGAGCTGTTTTTT. Its protein product is CASSQDGLFTGELFF.

This clone appeared once. The J gene is TRBJ2-5, the V gene TRBV2; 8 bases match TRBD2. Germline CDR1 and CDR2: SNHLY and FYNNEI. This CDR3 is built from 14 residues. The ends lost 8 bases at V and 2 bases at J; junction bases unmatched: 7. CDR3 bases: TGTGCCAGCGGGCCGGGGGGGCGACAAGAGACCCAGTACTTC. Its protein product is CASGPGGRQETQYF.

The chain joins TRBV7-2 to TRBJ1-3; D uncertain. CDR3 length: 15 residues. Germline CDR1 SGHTA, CDR2 FQGNSA. V lost 5 bases, J lost 1 base, and 12 bases lay in between. CDR3 loop: CASSLAGLSGNTIYF. In DNA form, the CDR3 reads TGTGCCAGCAGCCTCGCGGGGTTATCTGGAAACACCATATATTTT.

The chain has TRBV27 and TRBJ1-6; 11 nucleotides line up with TRBD1. CDR1 and CDR2 from the germline V gene are MNHEY and SMNVEV (reference sequence). The trim removed 3 bases at V and 6 bases at J, leaving 4 bases unmatched. This CDR3 is 16 amino acids long. The CDR3 loop is CASSLDRGRANSPLHF. For the CDR3, the DNA is TGTGCCAGCAGTTTGGACAGGGGGCGAGCTAATTCACCCCTCCACTTT.

The CDR3 DNA reads as TGTGCCACCAGCCAAAGCACAGATACGCAGTATTTT. Its protein is CATSQSTDTQYF. The chain couples TRBV24-1 to TRBJ2-3, with D uncertain. Deletions cut 7 bases from V and 0 bases from J, with 4 bases between. CDR3 size: 12 residues. Germline V gives CDR1 KGHDR, CDR2 SFDVKD.

The V call is TRBV6-5, the J call TRBJ1-3; D is undetermined. Trimming removed 9 bases at V and 0 bases at J, with 6 bases between. The CDR3 contains 12 residues. CDR1 and CDR2 from the germline V gene are MNHEY and SVGAGI. CDR3 sequence (DNA): TGTGCCAGTGTATACTCTGGAAACACCATATATTTT. This sequence encodes CASVYSGNTIYF.

This clone was found a few times. The chain is built from TRBV6-5 and TRBJ1-6; D is possibly TRBD1 (6 bases). Trimming took off 5 bases at V and 9 bases at J, with 17 bases between the two ends. Germline V gives CDR1 MNHEY, CDR2 SVGAGI. The CDR3 is 15 amino acids. In nucleotides, the CDR3 is TGTGCCAGCAGTAAACAGGGACGGGTGGTTTCACCCCTCCACTTT. Encoded protein: CASSKQGRVVSPLHF.

The V call is TRBV7-6, the J call TRBJ2-7, with a possible D match to TRBD2 (6 bases). CDR1 and CDR2 from the germline V gene are SGHVS and FNYEAQ. CDR3 size: 14 residues. V lost 0 bases to trimming and J lost 6 bases, with 12 bases between them. CDR3 bases: TGTGCCAGCAGCTTAGCGGGGGGTCCTACCGAGCAGTACTTC. This codes for CASSLAGGPTEQYF.

This clone has a single count. This sequence joins TRBV7-3 and TRBJ2-1; TRBD1 matches 9 bases. The CDR3 has 14 residues. V was clipped by 4 bases and J by 6 bases; unmatched bases: 4. From germline, CDR1 is SGHTA and CDR2 FQGTGA. CDR3 sequence (DNA): TGTGCCAGCAGCTCCCGGGACAGGGTCAATGAGCAGTTCTTC. Protein: CASSSRDRVNEQFF.

The chain is built from TRBV4-3 and TRBJ2-1; D remains ambiguous. Trimming pared 5 bases from V and 3 bases from J, leaving 14 bases between. The CDR3 extends over 15 amino acids. Germline lookup yields CDR1 LGHNA and CDR2 YSLEER. The CDR3 loop reads CASSFSPSSYNEQFF. As DNA, the CDR3 is TGCGCCAGCAGCTTCAGTCCGTCTAGCTACAATGAGCAGTTCTTC.

The genes are TRBV18 and TRBJ2-7; 8 nucleotides match TRBD2. Germline trimming cut 3 bases from V and 5 bases from J; bases unmatched to any gene: 15. CDR3 length: 17 residues. Germline CDR1 and CDR2: KGHSH and LQKENI. CDR3 protein: CASSPTPPGTRFHEQYF. CDR3 bases: TGTGCCAGCTCACCGACCCCTCCCGGGACTAGGTTCCACGAGCAGTACTTC.

V and J are TRBV5-1 and TRBJ1-2, with D tentatively TRBD1 (6 bases). This CDR3 is built from 13 residues. Trimming removed 4 bases from V and 2 bases from J, with 9 bases in between. Germline CDR1 is SGHRS and CDR2 is YFSETQ. The CDR3: CASSPGQNYGYTF. CDR3 in DNA: TGCGCCAGCAGCCCCGGACAGAACTATGGCTACACCTTC.

The chain has TRBV6-2 or TRBV6-3 and TRBJ1-5; the D gene is possibly TRBD1 (5 bases). V lost 2 bases to trimming and J lost 2 bases, with 10 bases between them. The CDR3 loop spans 15 amino acids. The germline V gene encodes CDR1 MNHEY and CDR2 SVGEGT. The CDR3, as DNA: TGTGCCAGCAGTTACGACCCCAGGGGCAATCAGCCCCAGCATTTT. Translation gives CASSYDPRGNQPQHF.

The chain recombines TRBV23-1 with TRBJ2-7; 9 bases agree with TRBD1. TRBV23-1 is an ORF, with its function uncertain. V lost 7 bases to trimming and J lost 5 bases; unmatched junction nucleotides: 6. The CDR3 covers 13 residues. The CDR3 region has the DNA TGCGCCAGCAACCCGGACAGGGGCAACGAGCAGTACTTC. The encoded protein is CASNPDRGNEQYF.

The sample holds one count of this clone. The gene calls are TRBV5-5 and TRBJ1-1; 8 nucleotides line up with TRBD1. This CDR3 is built from 15 residues. CDR1 is SGHKS, CDR2 YYEKEE, per germline (reference sequence). Trimming cost V 7 bases and J 5 bases; bases outside gene matches: 13. CDR3 in amino acids: CASGITGTGGTEAFF. Written as DNA, the CDR3 is TGTGCCAGCGGGATAACCGGGACAGGCGGTACTGAAGCTTTCTTT.